These T cell receptor beta chains were read from a single sample in a study of blood T cell repertoires in COVID-19. The protocol was immunoSEQ multiplex PCR, while the TCRdb copy is restricted to in-frame clones and leaves out a portion. The sample yields roughly 250,000 clones, approximately 78% seen once. Input material: peripheral blood. The receptor source for this set is a woman in her sixties with active or convalescent COVID-19. Both conserved end residues are part of each CDR3. The order of the fields is J gene, clone size, V gene, D gene, CDR3 protein, CDR3 DNA. D genes are given only for firm matches. Clone sizes are given selectively: once, few, many, or a class where the clone is expanded.

j_gene: TRBJ1-6; abundance: once; v_gene: TRBV7-3; d_gene: .; CDR3aa: CASSERENYNSPLHF; CDR3nt: TGTGCCAGCAGCGAGCGGGAGAACTATAATTCACCCCTCCACTTT
j_gene: TRBJ1-1; abundance: .; v_gene: TRBV21-1; d_gene: .; CDR3aa: CASSKVSKGGTNTEAFF; CDR3nt: TGTGCCAGCAGCAAAGTTTCTAAGGGGGGGACGAACACTGAAGCTTTCTTT
j_gene: TRBJ1-2; abundance: .; v_gene: TRBV18; d_gene: TRBD1; CDR3aa: CASSLGTGGAYGYTF; CDR3nt: TGTGCCAGCTCACTGGGGACAGGGGGCGCCTATGGCTACACCTTC
j_gene: TRBJ2-3; abundance: .; v_gene: TRBV5-5; d_gene: TRBD2; CDR3aa: CASSPGLAGRDTQYF; CDR3nt: TGTGCCAGCAGCCCGGGACTAGCGGGGAGGGATACGCAGTATTTT
j_gene: TRBJ2-5; abundance: once; v_gene: TRBV7-9; d_gene: TRBD1; CDR3aa: CASSRTRDRGLETQYF; CDR3nt: TGTGCCAGCAGCCGAACCCGGGACAGGGGACTGGAGACCCAGTACTTC
j_gene: TRBJ1-2; abundance: few; v_gene: TRBV29-1; d_gene: .; CDR3aa: CSGAGDGGYGYTF; CDR3nt: TGCAGCGGGGCCGGGGATGGCGGCTATGGCTACACCTTC
j_gene: TRBJ2-3; abundance: .; v_gene: TRBV5-6; d_gene: TRBD2; CDR3aa: CASSFIAGGSDTQYF; CDR3nt: TGTGCCAGCAGCTTCATAGCGGGGGGGTCAGATACGCAGTATTTT
j_gene: TRBJ1-1; abundance: .; v_gene: TRBV27; d_gene: TRBD1; CDR3aa: CASSSGGEGLWAFF; CDR3nt: TGTGCCAGCAGTTCAGGGGGCGAGGGCTTATGGGCTTTCTTT
j_gene: TRBJ1-5; abundance: .; v_gene: TRBV11-2; d_gene: .; CDR3aa: CASSATSPRLGNQPQHF; CDR3nt: TGTGCCAGCAGCGCAACCTCGCCCAGGTTGGGCAATCAGCCCCAGCATTTT
j_gene: TRBJ1-5; abundance: .; v_gene: TRBV24-1; d_gene: .; CDR3aa: CATSNGGGQPQHF; CDR3nt: TGTGCCACCAGTAATGGGGGCGGTCAGCCCCAGCATTTT
j_gene: TRBJ2-3; abundance: .; v_gene: TRBV11-2; d_gene: TRBD2; CDR3aa: CASSGDSGGAGTDTQYF; CDR3nt: TGTGCCAGCTCAGGGGATAGCGGGGGGGCCGGGACAGATACGCAGTATTTT
j_gene: TRBJ1-1; abundance: .; v_gene: TRBV30; d_gene: TRBD1; CDR3aa: CACLETGGTEAFF; CDR3nt: TGTGCCTGCTTAGAAACAGGGGGCACTGAAGCTTTCTTT
j_gene: TRBJ1-6; abundance: .; v_gene: TRBV7-2; d_gene: .; CDR3aa: CASSFGISNSPLHF; CDR3nt: TGTGCCAGCAGCTTTGGCATATCAAATTCACCCCTCCACTTT
j_gene: TRBJ1-3; abundance: .; v_gene: TRBV18; d_gene: .; CDR3aa: CASSPAVRGRVLGNTIYF; CDR3nt: TGTGCCAGCTCACCGGCGGTCCGGGGAAGAGTTCTAGGAAACACCATATATTTT
j_gene: TRBJ2-5; abundance: .; v_gene: TRBV3-1/TRBV3-2; d_gene: .; CDR3aa: CASSPSGGVFSETQYF; CDR3nt: TGTGCCAGCAGCCCTTCCGGAGGGGTTTTCTCAGAGACCCAGTACTTC
j_gene: TRBJ1-6; abundance: once; v_gene: TRBV6-5; d_gene: TRBD1; CDR3aa: CASKSGQPNSPLHF; CDR3nt: TGTGCCAGCAAATCGGGACAGCCTAATTCACCCCTCCACTTT
j_gene: TRBJ2-5; abundance: .; v_gene: TRBV19; d_gene: .; CDR3aa: CASSPDPRGVGETQYF; CDR3nt: TGTGCCAGTAGCCCCGACCCCAGGGGCGTGGGTGAGACCCAGTACTTC
j_gene: TRBJ1-4; abundance: .; v_gene: TRBV5-1; d_gene: TRBD1; CDR3aa: CASSLGTGEEKLFF; CDR3nt: TGCGCCAGCAGCTTGGGTACAGGGGAGGAAAAACTGTTTTTT
j_gene: TRBJ2-7; abundance: .; v_gene: TRBV19; d_gene: TRBD1; CDR3aa: CASSIGLGGQSFYEQYF; CDR3nt: TGTGCCAGTAGTATAGGTTTAGGGGGACAGAGCTTCTACGAGCAGTACTTC
j_gene: TRBJ1-1; abundance: .; v_gene: TRBV6-1; d_gene: .; CDR3aa: CASSERPPSIMNTEAFF; CDR3nt: TGTGCCAGCAGTGAGAGGCCCCCTTCAATTATGAACACTGAAGCTTTCTTT
j_gene: TRBJ1-2; abundance: .; v_gene: TRBV21-1; d_gene: .; CDR3aa: CASSNGGRGYGYTF; CDR3nt: TGTGCCAGCAGCAACGGGGGGCGCGGCTATGGCTACACCTTC
j_gene: TRBJ1-2; abundance: once; v_gene: TRBV6-6; d_gene: .; CDR3aa: CASSPRGGLGYTF; CDR3nt: TGTGCCAGCAGTCCACGGGGGGGGCTAGGCTACACCTTC
j_gene: TRBJ2-1; abundance: many; v_gene: TRBV5-1; d_gene: .; CDR3aa: CASSLVGTLNNEQFF; CDR3nt: TGCGCCAGCAGCTTGGTCGGGACACTTAACAATGAGCAGTTCTTC
j_gene: TRBJ2-2; abundance: .; v_gene: TRBV5-1; d_gene: .; CDR3aa: CASSPEGGRDTGELFF; CDR3nt: TGCGCCAGCAGCCCGGAAGGGGGTAGGGACACCGGGGAGCTGTTTTTT
j_gene: TRBJ2-1; abundance: .; v_gene: TRBV7-9; d_gene: TRBD1; CDR3aa: CASSHRDSPREQFF; CDR3nt: TGTGCCAGCAGCCACCGGGACAGTCCTCGGGAGCAGTTCTTC
j_gene: TRBJ2-5; abundance: .; v_gene: TRBV30; d_gene: .; CDR3aa: CAWSIVGETQYF; CDR3nt: TGTGCCTGGAGTATCGTCGGGGAGACCCAGTACTTC
j_gene: TRBJ2-7; abundance: .; v_gene: TRBV10-2; d_gene: TRBD1; CDR3aa: CASSESGQAAYEQYF; CDR3nt: TGCGCCAGCAGTGAGTCAGGACAGGCCGCCTACGAGCAGTACTTC
j_gene: TRBJ2-1; abundance: .; v_gene: TRBV6-6; d_gene: .; CDR3aa: CASSFPYRRDNEQFF; CDR3nt: TGTGCCAGCAGTTTTCCTTACCGGAGGGACAATGAGCAGTTCTTC
j_gene: TRBJ2-3; abundance: .; v_gene: TRBV10-3; d_gene: TRBD1; CDR3aa: CAISGGTGTGITGPTDTQYF; CDR3nt: TGTGCCATCAGTGGGGGGACCGGGACAGGGATTACAGGGCCCACAGATACGCAGTATTTT
j_gene: TRBJ2-5; abundance: .; v_gene: TRBV6-5; d_gene: .; CDR3aa: CASRAEGWGRETQYF; CDR3nt: TGTGCCAGCAGAGCGGAGGGTTGGGGTAGAGAGACCCAGTACTTC
j_gene: TRBJ1-2; abundance: .; v_gene: TRBV3-1/TRBV3-2; d_gene: .; CDR3aa: CASSAVAVLYGYTF; CDR3nt: TGTGCCAGCAGCGCAGTGGCAGTCCTCTATGGCTACACCTTC
j_gene: TRBJ2-7; abundance: once; v_gene: TRBV6-2/TRBV6-3; d_gene: TRBD1; CDR3aa: CASSPGTGVYEQYF; CDR3nt: TGTGCCAGCAGTCCCGGGACAGGGGTCTACGAGCAGTACTTC
j_gene: TRBJ2-5; abundance: .; v_gene: TRBV18; d_gene: TRBD1; CDR3aa: CASSPDRGETQYF; CDR3nt: TGTGCCAGCTCACCGGACAGGGGGGAGACCCAGTACTTC
j_gene: TRBJ1-1; abundance: .; v_gene: TRBV30; d_gene: .; CDR3aa: CAWSVPGRYTEAFF; CDR3nt: TGTGCCTGGAGTGTACCGGGGAGATACACTGAAGCTTTCTTT
j_gene: TRBJ2-3; abundance: .; v_gene: TRBV7-8; d_gene: .; CDR3aa: CASSPLTGGAQYF; CDR3nt: TGTGCCAGCAGCCCCCTGACAGGTGGTGCGCAGTATTTT
j_gene: TRBJ1-2; abundance: .; v_gene: TRBV4-2; d_gene: .; CDR3aa: CASSQDRGTNYGYTF; CDR3nt: TGTGCCAGCAGCCAAGATAGGGGGACGAACTATGGCTACACCTTC
j_gene: TRBJ2-2; abundance: .; v_gene: TRBV2; d_gene: TRBD1; CDR3aa: CASWTGSGTGELFF; CDR3nt: TGTGCCAGCTGGACAGGGTCAGGCACCGGGGAGCTGTTTTTT
j_gene: TRBJ1-5; abundance: .; v_gene: TRBV18; d_gene: .; CDR3aa: CASSLQGVSQPQHF; CDR3nt: TGTGCCAGCTCGCTACAGGGAGTCAGTCAGCCCCAGCATTTT
j_gene: TRBJ1-4; abundance: .; v_gene: TRBV5-1; d_gene: .; CDR3aa: CASSLAGEGPTNEKLFF; CDR3nt: TGCGCCAGCAGCTTGGCAGGGGAGGGACCAACTAATGAAAAACTGTTTTTT
j_gene: TRBJ1-1; abundance: .; v_gene: TRBV29-1; d_gene: .; CDR3aa: CSVEDPGGTEAFF; CDR3nt: TGCAGCGTTGAAGATCCGGGGGGCACTGAAGCTTTCTTT
j_gene: TRBJ2-2; abundance: .; v_gene: TRBV4-1; d_gene: .; CDR3aa: CASSQEALTRLFF; CDR3nt: TGCGCCAGCAGCCAAGAGGCCTTAACTAGGTTGTTTTTT
j_gene: TRBJ2-5; abundance: .; v_gene: TRBV19; d_gene: .; CDR3aa: CASSIVTSWETQYF; CDR3nt: TGTGCCAGTAGTATCGTGACTAGTTGGGAGACCCAGTACTTC
j_gene: TRBJ2-2; abundance: .; v_gene: TRBV19; d_gene: TRBD1; CDR3aa: CASSISGTGKGELFF; CDR3nt: TGTGCCAGTAGTATATCAGGGACAGGGAAAGGGGAGCTGTTTTTT
j_gene: TRBJ2-5; abundance: .; v_gene: TRBV2; d_gene: TRBD1; CDR3aa: CASSGRTGTQETQYF; CDR3nt: TGTGCCAGCAGTGGACGGACAGGGACCCAAGAGACCCAGTACTTC
j_gene: TRBJ2-1; abundance: .; v_gene: TRBV5-1; d_gene: TRBD1; CDR3aa: CASRSGTDGEQFF; CDR3nt: TGCGCCAGCAGGTCCGGGACAGATGGTGAGCAGTTCTTC
j_gene: TRBJ1-4; abundance: .; v_gene: TRBV28; d_gene: .; CDR3aa: CASGVGLNEKLFF; CDR3nt: TGTGCCAGCGGCGTGGGACTTAATGAAAAACTGTTTTTT
j_gene: TRBJ1-3; abundance: .; v_gene: TRBV6-5; d_gene: .; CDR3aa: CASSPLDSRNTIYF; CDR3nt: TGTGCCAGCAGTCCTCTCGACAGCCGAAACACCATATATTTT
j_gene: TRBJ1-2; abundance: .; v_gene: TRBV2; d_gene: .; CDR3aa: CASRSQGQGGYTF; CDR3nt: TGTGCCAGCAGGAGCCAGGGGCAGGGTGGCTACACCTTC
j_gene: TRBJ1-1; abundance: .; v_gene: TRBV7-2; d_gene: .; CDR3aa: CASSTAFRGLNTEAFF; CDR3nt: TGTGCCAGCAGCACCGCATTTAGGGGCTTGAACACTGAAGCTTTCTTT
j_gene: TRBJ2-5; abundance: .; v_gene: TRBV11-2; d_gene: .; CDR3aa: CASSSSNAGTQETQYF; CDR3nt: TGTGCCAGCAGCTCTTCCAACGCCGGGACACAAGAGACCCAGTACTTC
j_gene: TRBJ2-1; abundance: .; v_gene: TRBV3-1/TRBV3-2; d_gene: TRBD1; CDR3aa: CASSQAYRGGEQFF; CDR3nt: TGTGCCAGCAGCCAAGCATACAGGGGTGGTGAGCAGTTCTTC
j_gene: TRBJ1-2; abundance: .; v_gene: TRBV5-5; d_gene: .; CDR3aa: CASSLGGANYGYTF; CDR3nt: TGTGCCAGCAGCTTGGGGGGAGCTAACTATGGCTACACCTTC
j_gene: TRBJ1-6; abundance: .; v_gene: TRBV7-7; d_gene: TRBD1; CDR3aa: CASSPGTGGAVRDSPLHF; CDR3nt: TGTGCCAGCAGCCCCGGGACAGGGGGCGCGGTAAGGGATTCACCCCTCCACTTT